This T cell receptor (beta chain) was retrieved from a study of shared clonotypes between healthy human individuals. Only CD45RO-negative cells positively selected for CCR7 counted as naive CD8 cells, so terminally differentiated effector memory CD45RA+ cells were excluded. Here immunoSEQ multiplex PCR was the method, and the copy in TCRdb shows in-frame clones only, minus some. The sample records about 2,100,000 clones, about 93% being singletons. Concerning this clone: No antigen is known for it.

Germline-derived CDR1 and CDR2 are SGHTS and YDEGEE. The CDR3 consists of 17 residues. V was trimmed by 0 bases and J by 3 bases, leaving 18 bases between them. Points from the study as a whole: As a rule, naive subsets had a larger estimated richness than memory subsets. The study sampled only blood, and tissue repertoires likely differ.

The sample taken for sequencing was naive CD8+ T cells from PBMCs. This receptor was taken from a man aged 18 to 30 in good health. Some clones in this sample may be carry-over from other donors' samples. The chain uses TRBV5-8 and TRBJ1-1, with D perhaps TRBD1 (5 bases). CDR3: CASSLALDSFRYTEAFF. The CDR3 nucleotides are TGTGCCAGCAGCTTGGCCCTCGACAGCTTTCGGTACACTGAAGCTTTCTTT.